What follows describes a single TCR beta chain. Some clones are missing from TCRdb's copy, which holds only in-frame ones; the method was immunoSEQ multiplex PCR. This table has more than 75,000 clones, 80% to 90% appearing once. This record comes from a study of T cell responses to AZD1222 COVID-19 vaccine. The germline V and J ends were trimmed by 3 bases and 0 bases, with 14 bases remaining between them. The CDR3 consists of 16 residues. CDR1 is SGHDN, CDR2 FVKESK, per germline. The sequenced sample was peripheral blood, obtained 28 days after the second AZD1222 dose. The chain recombines TRBV14 with TRBJ1-2; no clear D. This receptor was obtained from an adult who received the AZD1222 COVID-19 vaccine. CDR3 region: CASSHTRPPSNYGYTF. CDR3 coding DNA: TGTGCCAGCAGCCATACCAGACCGCCATCTAACTATGGCTACACCTTC.